The sequence of this T cell receptor (beta chain) was determined in a study of CD8 T cells in ankylosing spondylitis (dated by TCRdb to 2016 to 2017). Study-wide context: To find TCR variants linked to disease, the study profiled T cell receptor beta repertoires in ankylosing spondylitis patients and healthy donors. Samples of peripheral blood were taken, and for ankylosing spondylitis patients, synovial fluid was collected as well. The full study cohort was made up of about 25 ankylosing spondylitis patients and about a hundred healthy donors. What the study reported, not specific to this receptor: Blood from ankylosing spondylitis patients appeared to be characterized by a TCR beta motif composed of under 10 highly homologous amino acid variants. Some of the motif variants had been reported before in the synovial fluid and blood of reactive arthritis patients, a finding that suggests common disease-initiation mechanisms. The disease-linked clones had a CD8+ phenotype and were found at relatively low frequencies in peripheral blood. The disease-linked clones were reported as significantly enriched in matched synovial fluid samples from ankylosing spondylitis patients.

Sequencing instrument: Illumina HiSeq 2500. Quantitative 5'-RACE with molecular barcodes was used to prepare TCR beta libraries. The authors processed their data as follows. Disease-linked TCR variants were identified with a new computational method built on a probabilistic model of VDJ rearrangement. TCRdb handled the public reads itself, with Q25 trimming in fastp and clone calling in MiXCR, and kept productive beta chains. CDR3 protein sequences are deduplicated, and each keeps its most common genes and DNA. TCRdb, not the original authors, processed these V and J calls. The sample data list roughly 130,000 distinct CDR3 sequences, and approximately 6.8% of these were observed just once. The ten top clones hold 10% to 15% of the sample. This clonotype was recorded many times. The clone's antigen remains unknown. Base qualities are missing; no much larger clone stands one base away. CDR1 and CDR2 (SQVTM, ANQGSEA) derive from the germline V gene. There are 12 amino acids in the CDR3, from cysteine to phenylalanine inclusive. This entry keeps only the CDR3 DNA: 36 bases, framed from base 1. The germline ends are 2 bases apart after V is trimmed by 3 bases and J by 2 bases.

Input material: blood, either unsorted or a sorted T cell fraction (not recorded which). This receptor was identified in a male donor with ankylosing spondylitis or in good health (not recorded which). The rearranged chain carries TRBV29-1 and TRBJ2-6, with the D gene uncertain. The nucleotides read TGCAGCGTTGATGCTGGGGCCAACGTCCTGACTTTC. This gives the protein CSVDAGANVLTF.